This entry features one T cell receptor beta chain sequence. Enrolled during active infection, Seattle patients were then followed longitudinally. These data belong to a study of blood T cell repertoires in COVID-19. The wider study: Samples came from the United States, Italy and Spain, spanning acute and convalescent COVID-19. T cells, B-cell-depleted T cells, or PBMCs supplied cDNA or gDNA.

Trimming shortened V by 2 bases and J by 11 bases, and 17 bases separated the two germline ends. CDR1 and CDR2 (germline): SGDLS, YYNGEE. The CDR3 runs to 14 residues. Under the authors' procedure: Reference gene primers were amplified, and this amplification served to estimate nucleated cell counts. Here immunoSEQ multiplex PCR was the method, and the copy in TCRdb shows in-frame clones only, minus some. V, J and clone size derive from that table, while D and trimming were established from the DNA sequence. The sample contains 130,000 to 150,000 clones, roughly three quarters of which appear only once.

Material: peripheral blood. This clonotype was obtained from a woman between 70 and 85 years old with COVID-19, enrolled during active disease. The rearrangement joins TRBV9 to TRBJ2-1, with D maybe TRBD2 (7 bases). CDR3 loop: CASSVEGGAVQQFF. CDR3 nucleotide sequence: TGTGCCAGCAGCGTCGAAGGGGGGGCAGTACAGCAGTTCTTC.